The 2 T cell receptor beta chains presented below share a single source sample, sequenced in a study of T cells in Graves' hyperthyroidism and ophthalmopathy. Amplified TCR beta CDR3 regions came from RNA transcripts. HTBI primers were the set used in a first-round RT-PCR of the TCR CDR3. MiXCR was run by TCRdb on the multiplex PCR reads, yielding one entry per CDR3 protein. The top ten hold around 67% of the sample, which has about 360,000 distinct CDR3 sequences, roughly 25% seen once. The sequencing sample was made of blood. These receptors all come from a man aged 50-59 years with Graves' hyperthyroidism.

This clonotype showed up just a few times. The chain uses TRBV29-1 and TRBJ2-3; D might be TRBD1 (5 bases). The CDR3 is 15 amino acids. Germline assignment: CDR1 SQVTM and CDR2 ANQGSEA. V shed 3 bases and J shed 1 base, with 14 bases lying between them. CDR3: CSVDLSGRGTDTQYF. The CDR3 nucleotides read TGCAGCGTTGATTTGTCAGGCAGGGGCACAGATACGCAGTATTTT.

The chain couples TRBV18 to TRBJ2-2, with TRBD1 as a possible D gene (6 bases). This CDR3 contains 13 residues. V was clipped by 2 bases and J by 5 bases, with 6 bases between them. Germline lookup yields CDR1 KGHSH and CDR2 LQKENI. As DNA, the CDR3 is TGTGCCAGCTCACCAGGACAGACCGGGGAGCTGTTTTTT. Translating it yields CASSPGQTGELFF.